The present T cell receptor (beta chain) was sequenced within a study of long-term antiretroviral therapy in people with HIV. As regards this clone: The antigen remains unidentified.

Study conclusions and caveats: Diversity remained lower than transplant donor controls, even though it increased after ART. Repertoires in HIV (unlike those of controls) had narrower CDR3 length ranges. Blood draws took place between the mid-2000s and the late 2010s and possibly involved older ART regimens.

A v3.0 immunoSEQ assay was performed at survey level. TCRdb's copy holds only in-frame clones and misses some; the assay was immunoSEQ multiplex PCR. The sample includes more than 30,000 clones, 70% to 80% of them seen just once. The sequencing used unsorted PBMCs, collected 1.9 years after starting antiretroviral therapy. The TCR originated in a man younger than 35 with HIV.

The CDR3 DNA sequence: TGTGCCAGCAGTGTAGGACCGGAGGACAGGGGGCTCACTGAAGCTTTCTTT. Encoded protein: CASSVGPEDRGLTEAFF. This rearrangement joins TRBV6-1 to TRBJ1-1; 11 positions agree with TRBD1. Trimming cost V 4 bases and J 4 bases; bases outside gene matches: 11. The CDR3 sequence is 17 residues long. Germline assignment: CDR1 MNHNS and CDR2 SASEGT.